This TCR beta chain was retrieved from a study of blood T cell repertoires in COVID-19. About the study: The study drew acute and convalescent COVID-19 samples from the United States, Italy and Spain. T cells, B-cell-depleted T cells, or PBMCs provided the cDNA or gDNA that served as material.

Assay used: immunoSEQ multiplex PCR; TCRdb lists only in-frame clones, some missing. The table includes some 390,000 clones, more than 70% detected once. Patients from Seattle were sampled longitudinally, starting during active infection. This clone was seen only once. Germline V gene sequence: CDR1 SGHRS, CDR2 YFSETQ. The CDR3 sequence is 14 residues long. The junction had 2 bases not matched to a gene; V was cut back by 3 bases and J by 0 bases. The sample consisted of peripheral blood. The source is an older woman with COVID-19, enrolled during active disease. The chain links TRBV5-1 to TRBJ2-5; TRBD1 aligns across 7 bases. CDR3 amino acids: CASSYGTDQETQYF. In nucleotides, the CDR3 is TGCGCCAGCAGCTACGGGACAGACCAAGAGACCCAGTACTTC.